The next 24 T cell receptor beta chains were all read from a single sample in a study of cytomegalovirus exposure and HLA in healthy donors. The repertoire was sequenced with immunoSEQ multiplex PCR; TCRdb's copy has only in-frame clones and lacks some. The sample holds about 360,000 clones, 70% to 90% seen once. Sequenced: PBMCs. These receptors came from a woman younger than 30 in good health and CMV-seronegative.

The V and J genes are TRBV7-9 and TRBJ1-1, with D possibly matching TRBD1 (5 bases). Germline loops: CDR1 SEHNR, CDR2 FQNEAQ (reference sequence). V was pared by 4 bases and J by 1 base, with 16 bases between. The CDR3 extends over 16 amino acids. The CDR3 DNA reads as TGTGCCAGCAGCTCCCTCGGGGGAGGCACGAACACTGAAGCTTTCTTT. This translates into CASSSLGGGTNTEAFF. Based on the CDR3 plus reference TRBV7-9 and TRBJ1-1, the full variable domain is DTGVSQNPRHKITKRGQNVTFRCDPISEHNRLYWYRQTLGQGPEFLTYFQNEAQLEKSRLLSDRFSAERPKGSFSTLEIQRTEQGDSAMYLCASSSLGGGTNTEAFFGQGTRLTVV.

This clone was seen once. CDR3 loop: CASSLLSLGGTQYF. The CDR3 nucleotides are TGTGCCAGCAGTTTATTGAGTCTAGGTGGGACCCAGTACTTC. The genes are TRBV28 and TRBJ2-5; D remains ambiguous. V was pared by 1 base and J by 7 bases, with 13 bases between. The CDR3 runs 14 residues. CDR1 MDHEN and CDR2 SYDVKM come from the germline V gene.

The gene calls are TRBV5-1 and TRBJ2-3; the match to TRBD2 covers 9 bases. The CDR3 is made up of 19 amino acids. CDR1 and CDR2 (germline): SGHRS, YFSETQ. V trimming: 4 bases; J trimming: 10 bases; junction bases outside the gene matches: 25. The CDR3 here is CASSVSGGRTGGVSDPQYF. CDR3 nucleotides: TGCGCCAGCAGCGTTAGCGGGGGCCGGACCGGGGGAGTATCCGATCCGCAGTATTTT. The whole variable domain, remainder taken from reference TRBV5-1 and TRBJ2-3, is KAGVTQTPRYLIKTRGQQVTLSCSPISGHRSVSWYQQTPGQGLQFLFEYFSETQRNKGNFPGRFSGRQFSNSRSEMNVSTLELGDSALYLCASSVSGGRTGGVSDPQYFGPGTRLTVL.

The chain couples TRBV19 to TRBJ2-3; D is possibly TRBD2 (5 bases). V was pared by 4 bases and J by 4 bases, with 9 bases between. Germline-derived CDR1 and CDR2 are LNHDA and SQIVND (reference sequence). The CDR3 is 13 residues long. Here the CDR3 reads CASSTERADTQYF. Here the CDR3 DNA reads TGTGCCAGTAGTACAGAGAGGGCAGATACGCAGTATTTT.

The genes are TRBV5-4 and TRBJ2-3, with 7 bases identical to TRBD2. The V gene end was trimmed by 5 bases and the J gene end by 1 base; junction bases not matched to a gene: 7. CDR1 SGHNT and CDR2 YYREEE come from the germline V gene (reference sequence). The CDR3 contains 15 residues. CDR3 coding DNA: TGTGCCAGCAGTCGAGCGGGGTCGGGCACAGATACGCAGTATTTT. Translating gives CASSRAGSGTDTQYF.

The rearrangement uses TRBV5-4 and TRBJ2-6, with D possibly being TRBD1 (6 bases). The CDR3 spans 18 residues. V lost 4 bases and J 4 bases, leaving 21 bases between the germline ends. CDR1 is SGHNT and CDR2 is YYREEE in the germline V gene (reference sequence). CDR3 region: CASSPSQGSSGGANVLTF. The CDR3 nucleotides read TGTGCCAGCAGCCCATCACAGGGTTCCTCGGGAGGGGCCAACGTCCTGACTTTC.

This chain uses TRBV15 with TRBJ2-5; 11 nucleotides agree with TRBD2. The CDR3 has 15 residues. J was trimmed by 2 bases and V by 3 bases; bases with no gene match: 2. The germline V gene has CDR1 LNHNV and CDR2 YYDKDF (reference sequence). As DNA, the CDR3 is TGTGCCACCAGCAGTGGACTAGCGGGTCAAGAGACCCAGTACTTC. Translation: CATSSGLAGQETQYF.

V and J are TRBV27 and TRBJ2-1; D perhaps matches TRBD2 (5 bases). This CDR3 contains 15 residues. The V gene's germline CDR1 is MNHEY and CDR2 SMNVEV (reference sequence). V lost 4 bases and J 0 bases, leaving 10 bases between the germline ends. CDR3 amino acids: CASSYLGLSYNEQFF. DNA of the CDR3: TGTGCCAGCAGTTATTTAGGACTCTCCTACAATGAGCAGTTCTTC.

The gene calls are TRBV6-6 and TRBJ1-2, with a weak D call TRBD1 (5 bases). Germline V gene sequence: CDR1 MNHNY, CDR2 SVGAGI (reference sequence). V gave up 5 bases and J gave up 7 bases, with 14 bases separating them. The CDR3 runs 13 residues. In nucleotides, the CDR3 is TGTGCCAGCAGTACGGGACTGCTGGGTGGCTACACCTTC. Its translation is CASSTGLLGGYTF.

The chain is built from TRBV19 and TRBJ2-6; D call uncertain. Trimming removed 6 bases at V and 0 bases at J, with 15 bases between. Germline V gives CDR1 LNHDA, CDR2 SQIVND (reference sequence). CDR3 length: 17 residues. The CDR3, as DNA: TGTGCCAGTAGATCACTCCAATGGAGCTCTGGGGCCAACGTCCTGACTTTC. The encoded protein is CASRSLQWSSGANVLTF.

This chain uses TRBV28 with TRBJ2-2; the match to TRBD2 covers 10 bases. Per the germline V gene, CDR1 is MDHEN and CDR2 is SYDVKM. V shed 4 bases and J 0 bases; nucleotides not matched to a gene: 2. CDR3 length: 16 residues. The CDR3 sequence is CASSSGLAANTGELFF. CDR3 sequence (DNA): TGTGCCAGCAGTTCAGGACTAGCGGCGAACACCGGGGAGCTGTTTTTT.

This rearrangement joins TRBV6-1 to TRBJ2-2; possibly TRBD2 for D (6 bases). Germline assignment: CDR1 MNHNS and CDR2 SASEGT. The CDR3 extends over 15 amino acids. The V end was cut by 2 bases, the J end by 4 bases, with 11 bases between. The CDR3 region is CASSEHGLSTGELFF. The CDR3 coding sequence is TGTGCCAGCAGTGAACATGGACTATCCACCGGGGAGCTGTTTTTT.

The chain links TRBV27 to TRBJ2-7; D perhaps matches TRBD1 (5 bases). CDR1 and CDR2 (germline): MNHEY, SMNVEV (reference sequence). V shed 4 bases and J shed 1 base, with 14 bases lying between them. CDR3 length: 15 amino acids. CDR3 sequence: CASSSTGRGSYEQYF. The CDR3 bases are TGTGCCAGCAGTTCTACAGGAAGGGGTTCCTACGAGCAGTACTTC.

The rearrangement uses TRBV11-2 and TRBJ1-1, with D perhaps TRBD1 (5 bases). Trimming cost V 4 bases and J 9 bases, with 9 bases left between them. Per germline, CDR1 SGHAT and CDR2 FQNNGV. The CDR3 sequence is 11 residues long. CDR3 in DNA: TGTGCCAGCAGCTCGGGGGGAAAAGCTTTCTTT. It is translated as CASSSGGKAFF.

CDR3 in DNA: TGTGCCAGTAGTTCCGGGACAGGGGCTCGTGACACCGGGGAGCTGTTTTTT. Its translation is CASSSGTGARDTGELFF. V usage is TRBV19 and J usage is TRBJ2-2; 10 bases align to TRBD1. The germline gives CDR1 LNHDA, CDR2 SQIVND (reference sequence). J gave up 3 bases and V 5 bases, and 9 bases lay outside the gene matches. The CDR3 contains 17 residues.

The gene calls are TRBV5-1 and TRBJ2-1, with D unresolved. V gave up 1 base and J gave up 0 bases, with 17 bases separating them. Germline V gene data show CDR1 as SGHRS and CDR2 as YFSETQ. The CDR3 loop spans 18 amino acids. The CDR3 protein is CASSLIASGLVSYNEQFF. The DNA of the CDR3 is TGCGCCAGCAGCTTGATTGCGTCCGGTCTAGTCTCCTACAATGAGCAGTTCTTC.

The CDR3 is CASSAHLAGGYNEQFF. The CDR3 region has the DNA TGTGCCAGCAGCGCCCATTTAGCGGGGGGCTACAATGAGCAGTTCTTC. J is TRBJ2-1 and V is TRBV9; 10 bases map to TRBD2. The length of the CDR3 is 16 residues. Germline CDR1 and CDR2: SGDLS and YYNGEE. Trimming took 3 bases from V and 3 from J; bases not matched to a gene: 6. Drawing the rest from reference TRBV9 and TRBJ2-1, the complete variable domain is DSGVTQTPKHLITATGQRVTLRCSPRSGDLSVYWYQQSLDQGLQFLIQYYNGEERAKGNILERFSAQQFPDLHSELNLSSLELGDSALYFCASSAHLAGGYNEQFFGPGTRLTVL.

Comment on this clone: A junction end diverges from the germline sequence, so it may reflect a read error. The genes are TRBV7-3 and TRBJ2-7; TRBD1 matches at 10 bases. Germline CDR1 reads SGHTA; CDR2 reads FQGTGA. This CDR3 comprises 17 residues. This CDR3 reads CASSSPGGDRGSHEQYF. In DNA form, the CDR3 reads TGTGCCAGCAGCTCCCCCGGGGGGGACAGGGGCTCCCACGAGCAGTACTTC.

This sequence joins TRBV6-5 and TRBJ2-3; 9 bases fit TRBD1. The CDR3 has 15 amino acids. Germline assignment: CDR1 MNHEY and CDR2 SVGAGI. The ends lost 5 bases at V and 0 bases at J; junction bases unmatched: 3. The CDR3 coding sequence is TGTGCCAGCAGTCTGACAGGGGGGAGCACAGATACGCAGTATTTT. Encoded protein: CASSLTGGSTDTQYF.

V is TRBV4-1 and J is TRBJ2-1; 15 positions agree with TRBD2. The CDR3 is made up of 16 amino acids. After removal of 4 bases from V and 9 bases from J, the junction contained 7 bases not matched to a gene. The germline V gene has CDR1 MGHRA and CDR2 YSYEKL. In nucleotides, the CDR3 is TGCGCCAGCAGCCGGTTCACGGGACTAGCGGGAGGTGAGCAGTTCTTC. It encodes CASSRFTGLAGGEQFF.

The genes are TRBV6-4 and TRBJ1-1; no definite D call. The CDR3 runs 14 residues. Germline CDR1 is MRHNA and CDR2 is SNTAGT. V shed 2 bases and J shed 1 base, with 8 bases lying between them. CDR3 DNA sequence: TGTGCCAGCAGTGACGAGGCGGAGAACACTGAAGCTTTCTTT. Residues: CASSDEAENTEAFF.

This chain joins TRBV6-6 and TRBJ2-1, with TRBD2 matching 9 bases. The CDR3 contains 16 residues. After removal of 7 bases from V and 7 bases from J, the junction contained 14 bases not matched to a gene. Per germline, CDR1 MNHNY and CDR2 SVGAGI (reference sequence). This chain's CDR3 is CASTNSRREGRNEQFF. CDR3 coding DNA: TGTGCCAGCACTAACTCCAGGCGGGAGGGGCGGAATGAGCAGTTCTTC.

The rearrangement links TRBV29-1 to TRBJ1-2, with no clear D. Trimming stripped 6 bases from V and 2 bases from J, with 13 bases between. CDR3 length equals 13 residues. From germline, CDR1 is SQVTM and CDR2 ANQGSEA. The CDR3 sequence: CSVKGAENYGYTF. In DNA form, the CDR3 reads TGCAGCGTGAAGGGAGCAGAAAACTATGGCTACACCTTC.

V usage is TRBV28 and J usage is TRBJ2-7; 9 bases are shared with TRBD1. Germline V CDR1 and CDR2: MDHEN, SYDVKM. J was trimmed by 5 bases and V by 6 bases; bases with no gene match: 11. This CDR3 contains 15 residues. In DNA, the CDR3 is TGTGCCAGCAGACTCATGGACAGGGGTGTCCACGAGCAGTACTTC. Translated: CASRLMDRGVHEQYF.